These T cell receptor beta chains were read from a single sample in a study of blood T cell repertoires in COVID-19. Profiled with immunoSEQ multiplex PCR; TCRdb holds only in-frame clones, not every one. Among 300,000 to 400,000 clones listed, around nine tenths were seen once. Material: peripheral blood. Source of these receptors: a woman aged 18-29 years who had recovered from COVID-19. Each CDR3 is given with its conserved first and last residue. D genes are given only for firm matches. Clone size, where shown, is once, few, many, or a class for clones that have expanded.

d_call: TRBD2
j_call: TRBJ2-5
clone_size: .
v_call: TRBV6-6
cdr3_aa: CASRPGLAIQETQYF
cdr3_nt: TGTGCCAGCAGGCCGGGACTAGCGATACAAGAGACCCAGTACTTC

d_call: .
j_call: TRBJ2-1
clone_size: .
v_call: TRBV18
cdr3_aa: CASSPQRENNEQFF
cdr3_nt: TGTGCCAGCTCACCACAGCGAGAAAACAATGAGCAGTTCTTC

d_call: TRBD1
j_call: TRBJ1-1
clone_size: .
v_call: TRBV7-9
cdr3_aa: CASGGQGWENTEAFF
cdr3_nt: TGTGCCAGCGGGGGACAGGGGTGGGAGAACACTGAAGCTTTCTTT

d_call: TRBD2
j_call: TRBJ2-5
clone_size: .
v_call: TRBV7-9
cdr3_aa: CASSPGPGGVETQYF
cdr3_nt: TGTGCCAGCAGCCCGGGACCCGGGGGGGTAGAGACCCAGTACTTC

d_call: .
j_call: TRBJ1-3
clone_size: .
v_call: TRBV6-5
cdr3_aa: CASSYSGDGNTIYF
cdr3_nt: TGTGCCAGCAGTTACTCGGGAGATGGAAACACCATATATTTT

d_call: TRBD2
j_call: TRBJ2-3
clone_size: .
v_call: TRBV4-3
cdr3_aa: CASSQEERGYTDTQYF
cdr3_nt: TGCGCCAGCAGCCAAGAAGAGCGGGGTTACACAGATACGCAGTATTTT

d_call: .
j_call: TRBJ2-1
clone_size: .
v_call: TRBV6-2/TRBV6-3
cdr3_aa: CASSYVGDSKAHEQFF
cdr3_nt: TGTGCCAGCAGTTATGTAGGGGACTCGAAGGCCCATGAGCAGTTCTTC

d_call: TRBD2
j_call: TRBJ2-1
clone_size: .
v_call: TRBV7-8
cdr3_aa: CASSLARGLATDEQFF
cdr3_nt: TGTGCCAGCAGCTTAGCGAGGGGACTAGCTACGGATGAGCAGTTCTTC

d_call: .
j_call: TRBJ1-1
clone_size: .
v_call: TRBV25-1
cdr3_aa: CASSEPGPSLEAFF
cdr3_nt: TGTGCCAGCAGTGAGCCAGGGCCAAGCCTTGAAGCTTTCTTT

d_call: TRBD2
j_call: TRBJ2-3
clone_size: .
v_call: TRBV29-1
cdr3_aa: CSVAPGLASTDTQYF
cdr3_nt: TGCAGCGTCGCTCCGGGACTAGCGAGCACAGATACGCAGTATTTT

d_call: .
j_call: TRBJ2-1
clone_size: .
v_call: TRBV11-2
cdr3_aa: CASSPREWSYNEQFF
cdr3_nt: TGTGCCAGCAGCCCTAGGGAGTGGTCCTACAATGAGCAGTTCTTC

d_call: TRBD1
j_call: TRBJ2-2
clone_size: .
v_call: TRBV6-5
cdr3_aa: CASSQGAGMTGELFF
cdr3_nt: TGTGCCAGCAGTCAGGGGGCGGGAATGACCGGGGAGCTGTTTTTT

d_call: TRBD1
j_call: TRBJ1-6
clone_size: .
v_call: TRBV9
cdr3_aa: CASSVLGTGKDSPLHF
cdr3_nt: TGTGCCAGCAGCGTACTTGGGACAGGGAAGGATTCACCCCTCCACTTT

d_call: TRBD1
j_call: TRBJ2-5
clone_size: .
v_call: TRBV5-1
cdr3_aa: CASSLGQGRETQYF
cdr3_nt: TGCGCCAGCAGCTTGGGACAGGGCCGCGAGACCCAGTACTTC

d_call: TRBD2
j_call: TRBJ2-1
clone_size: .
v_call: TRBV14
cdr3_aa: CASSQDLAGGKYSYNEQFF
cdr3_nt: TGTGCCAGCAGCCAAGATCTAGCGGGAGGCAAGTACTCCTACAATGAGCAGTTCTTC

d_call: .
j_call: TRBJ1-5
clone_size: .
v_call: TRBV9
cdr3_aa: CASSVGGENQPQHF
cdr3_nt: TGTGCCAGCAGCGTAGGGGGAGAAAATCAGCCCCAGCATTTT

d_call: TRBD1
j_call: TRBJ1-1
clone_size: .
v_call: TRBV7-9
cdr3_aa: CASSPGTGVRNTEAFF
cdr3_nt: TGTGCCAGCAGCCCCGGGACAGGGGTAAGGAACACTGAAGCTTTCTTT

d_call: TRBD1
j_call: TRBJ2-2
clone_size: .
v_call: TRBV5-6
cdr3_aa: CASSQGQGFPGELFF
cdr3_nt: TGTGCCAGCAGCCAGGGACAGGGGTTCCCCGGGGAGCTGTTTTTT

d_call: TRBD2
j_call: TRBJ2-3
clone_size: .
v_call: TRBV5-1
cdr3_aa: CASSLEAGDTDTQYF
cdr3_nt: TGCGCCAGCAGCTTGGAAGCGGGAGACACAGATACGCAGTATTTT

d_call: .
j_call: TRBJ1-1
clone_size: once
v_call: TRBV9
cdr3_aa: CASSLRDAGAEAFF
cdr3_nt: TGTGCCAGCAGCCTCCGGGATGCGGGGGCTGAAGCTTTCTTT

d_call: .
j_call: TRBJ1-2
clone_size: .
v_call: TRBV7-2
cdr3_aa: CASSQNRAPNYGYTF
cdr3_nt: TGTGCCAGCAGCCAGAACAGGGCTCCTAACTATGGCTACACCTTC

d_call: .
j_call: TRBJ1-1
clone_size: .
v_call: TRBV18
cdr3_aa: CASSPPGSANTEAFF
cdr3_nt: TGTGCCAGCTCACCTCCCGGGTCGGCGAACACTGAAGCTTTCTTT

d_call: TRBD2
j_call: TRBJ2-3
clone_size: .
v_call: TRBV3-1/TRBV3-2
cdr3_aa: CASSQLAGGPSVGTDTQYF
cdr3_nt: TGTGCCAGCAGCCAACTAGCGGGAGGGCCCTCAGTAGGCACAGATACGCAGTATTTT

d_call: TRBD1
j_call: TRBJ1-6
clone_size: once
v_call: TRBV3-1/TRBV3-2
cdr3_aa: CASSPGTGGNEAPLHF
cdr3_nt: TGTGCCAGCAGCCCGGGTACAGGGGGTAATGAGGCACCCCTCCACTTT

d_call: TRBD1
j_call: TRBJ1-2
clone_size: .
v_call: TRBV19
cdr3_aa: CASKETGYFYGYTF
cdr3_nt: TGTGCCAGTAAGGAGACAGGGTATTTCTATGGCTACACCTTC

d_call: TRBD1
j_call: TRBJ2-3
clone_size: once
v_call: TRBV9
cdr3_aa: CASSVATVNRGQDTQYF
cdr3_nt: TGTGCCAGCAGCGTAGCTACCGTGAACAGGGGGCAGGATACGCAGTATTTT

d_call: .
j_call: TRBJ1-2
clone_size: .
v_call: TRBV5-6
cdr3_aa: CASSRGAVYGYTF
cdr3_nt: TGTGCCAGCAGCCGGGGGGCAGTTTATGGCTACACCTTC

d_call: .
j_call: TRBJ2-2
clone_size: .
v_call: TRBV6-5
cdr3_aa: CASRPSGGNTGELFF
cdr3_nt: TGTGCCAGCAGGCCCTCCGGGGGAAACACCGGGGAGCTGTTTTTT

d_call: TRBD2
j_call: TRBJ2-3
clone_size: .
v_call: TRBV6-2/TRBV6-3
cdr3_aa: CASSSRLAGGPSTDTQYF
cdr3_nt: TGTGCCAGCAGTTCCAGACTAGCGGGAGGGCCAAGCACAGATACGCAGTATTTT

d_call: .
j_call: TRBJ2-2
clone_size: .
v_call: TRBV30
cdr3_aa: CAWSRGRGHTGELFF
cdr3_nt: TGTGCCTGGAGCCGGGGCAGGGGACACACCGGGGAGCTGTTTTTT

d_call: TRBD1
j_call: TRBJ1-2
clone_size: .
v_call: TRBV3-1/TRBV3-2
cdr3_aa: CASTQGQGDYTF
cdr3_nt: TGTGCCAGCACCCAGGGTCAGGGGGACTACACCTTC

d_call: .
j_call: TRBJ1-5
clone_size: .
v_call: TRBV19
cdr3_aa: CAVGGGLSQPQHF
cdr3_nt: TGTGCCGTCGGCGGGGGGCTCAGTCAGCCCCAGCATTTT

d_call: TRBD1
j_call: TRBJ1-2
clone_size: .
v_call: TRBV19
cdr3_aa: CASSNGQGASGYTF
cdr3_nt: TGTGCCAGTAGTAACGGGCAGGGGGCGTCCGGCTACACCTTC

d_call: TRBD1
j_call: TRBJ1-1
clone_size: .
v_call: TRBV5-1
cdr3_aa: CASSLGDRVQNTEAFF
cdr3_nt: TGCGCCAGCAGCTTGGGGGACAGGGTACAGAACACTGAAGCTTTCTTT

d_call: TRBD2
j_call: TRBJ2-1
clone_size: .
v_call: TRBV9
cdr3_aa: CASSVGRYGTSGYNEQFF
cdr3_nt: TGTGCCAGCAGCGTAGGGCGGTACGGGACTAGCGGCTACAATGAGCAGTTCTTC

d_call: .
j_call: TRBJ2-2
clone_size: once
v_call: TRBV24-1
cdr3_aa: CATSDPVTGITGELFF
cdr3_nt: TGTGCCACCAGTGACCCCGTAACAGGGATCACCGGGGAGCTGTTTTTT

d_call: .
j_call: TRBJ2-4
clone_size: .
v_call: TRBV19
cdr3_aa: CASSTLGQTVAKNIQYF
cdr3_nt: TGTGCCAGTAGTACCCTTGGACAGACCGTAGCCAAAAACATTCAGTACTTC

d_call: TRBD1
j_call: TRBJ1-2
clone_size: .
v_call: TRBV7-9
cdr3_aa: CASSLANPGQGDGYTF
cdr3_nt: TGTGCCAGCAGCTTAGCCAACCCGGGACAGGGAGATGGCTACACCTTC

d_call: .
j_call: TRBJ1-6
clone_size: .
v_call: TRBV6-4
cdr3_aa: CASSPPGDNSPLHF
cdr3_nt: TGTGCCAGCAGTCCCCCGGGGGATAATTCACCCCTCCACTTT

d_call: TRBD1
j_call: TRBJ1-3
clone_size: .
v_call: TRBV10-3
cdr3_aa: CAITSDGTVGNTIYF
cdr3_nt: TGTGCCATCACCTCCGACGGGACAGTTGGAAACACCATATATTTT

d_call: .
j_call: TRBJ1-5
clone_size: .
v_call: TRBV6-6
cdr3_aa: CASSYPRGQPQHF
cdr3_nt: TGTGCCAGCAGTTACCCAAGGGGGCAGCCCCAGCATTTT

d_call: .
j_call: TRBJ1-2
clone_size: .
v_call: TRBV9
cdr3_aa: CASSPREAPNYGYTF
cdr3_nt: TGTGCCAGCAGCCCCCGGGAGGCCCCTAACTATGGCTACACCTTC

d_call: .
j_call: TRBJ1-2
clone_size: .
v_call: TRBV6-5
cdr3_aa: CASTRQRANYGYTF
cdr3_nt: TGTGCCAGCACCCGACAGAGAGCTAACTATGGCTACACCTTC

d_call: .
j_call: TRBJ1-6
clone_size: .
v_call: TRBV9
cdr3_aa: CASTRDSNSPLHF
cdr3_nt: TGTGCCAGCACTCGGGACTCAAATTCACCCCTCCACTTT

d_call: TRBD2
j_call: TRBJ2-1
clone_size: .
v_call: TRBV6-5
cdr3_aa: CASSPGRGVHNEQFF
cdr3_nt: TGTGCCAGCAGCCCCGGGAGGGGAGTCCACAATGAGCAGTTCTTC

d_call: .
j_call: TRBJ1-2
clone_size: .
v_call: TRBV11-2
cdr3_aa: CASSSDMNYGYTF
cdr3_nt: TGTGCCAGCAGCTCGGACATGAACTATGGCTACACCTTC

d_call: .
j_call: TRBJ1-1
clone_size: .
v_call: TRBV12-3/TRBV12-4
cdr3_aa: CASSDRGDEAFF
cdr3_nt: TGTGCCAGCAGTGACAGAGGAGATGAAGCTTTCTTT

d_call: .
j_call: TRBJ1-1
clone_size: .
v_call: TRBV7-2
cdr3_aa: CASSPFNMNTEAFF
cdr3_nt: TGTGCCAGCAGCCCATTTAACATGAACACTGAAGCTTTCTTT

d_call: TRBD1
j_call: TRBJ2-3
clone_size: .
v_call: TRBV30
cdr3_aa: CAWSVPWGQLGSDTQYF
cdr3_nt: TGTGCCTGGAGTGTACCTTGGGGACAGCTAGGATCAGATACGCAGTATTTT

d_call: .
j_call: TRBJ2-1
clone_size: .
v_call: TRBV30
cdr3_aa: CAWSVRYSHNEQFF
cdr3_nt: TGTGCCTGGAGTGTACGGTACAGCCACAATGAGCAGTTCTTC

d_call: TRBD2
j_call: TRBJ2-1
clone_size: .
v_call: TRBV5-1
cdr3_aa: CASSFTGTSGNNEQFF
cdr3_nt: TGCGCCAGCAGTTTTACCGGGACTAGCGGAAACAATGAGCAGTTCTTC